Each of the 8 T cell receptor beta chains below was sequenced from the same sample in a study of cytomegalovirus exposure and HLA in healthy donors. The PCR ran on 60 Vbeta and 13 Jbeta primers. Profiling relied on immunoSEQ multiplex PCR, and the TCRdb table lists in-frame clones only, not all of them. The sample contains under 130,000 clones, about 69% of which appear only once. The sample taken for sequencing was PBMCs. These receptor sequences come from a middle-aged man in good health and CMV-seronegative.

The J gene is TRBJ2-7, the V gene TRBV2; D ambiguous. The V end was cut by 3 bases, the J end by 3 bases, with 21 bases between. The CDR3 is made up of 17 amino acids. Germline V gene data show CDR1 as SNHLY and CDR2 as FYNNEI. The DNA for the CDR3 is TGTGCCAGCAGTGATTTGGCGGCCGAATGGTGGAACTACGAGCAGTACTTC. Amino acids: CASSDLAAEWWNYEQYF.

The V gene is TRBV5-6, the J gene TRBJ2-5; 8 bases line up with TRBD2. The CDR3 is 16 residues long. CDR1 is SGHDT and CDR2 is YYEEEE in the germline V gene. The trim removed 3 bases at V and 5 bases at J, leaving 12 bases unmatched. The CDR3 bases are TGTGCCAGCAGCTCGCTCGGGGCGGGAGGCTGGGAGACCCAGTACTTC. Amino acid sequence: CASSSLGAGGWETQYF.

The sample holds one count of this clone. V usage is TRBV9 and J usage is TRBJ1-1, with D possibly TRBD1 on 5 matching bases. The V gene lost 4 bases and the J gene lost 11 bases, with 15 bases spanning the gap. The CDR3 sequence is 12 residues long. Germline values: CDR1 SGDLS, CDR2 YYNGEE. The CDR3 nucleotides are TGTGCCAGCAGCCCGACACAGGCTAGGGCTTTCTTT. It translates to CASSPTQARAFF.

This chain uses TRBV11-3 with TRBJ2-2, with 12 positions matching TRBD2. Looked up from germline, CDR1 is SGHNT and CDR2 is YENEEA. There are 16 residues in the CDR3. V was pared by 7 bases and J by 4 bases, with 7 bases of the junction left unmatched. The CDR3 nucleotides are TGTGCCAGCACTAGCGGGGGGGCCGTGAGCACCGGGGAGCTGTTTTTT. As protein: CASTSGGAVSTGELFF.

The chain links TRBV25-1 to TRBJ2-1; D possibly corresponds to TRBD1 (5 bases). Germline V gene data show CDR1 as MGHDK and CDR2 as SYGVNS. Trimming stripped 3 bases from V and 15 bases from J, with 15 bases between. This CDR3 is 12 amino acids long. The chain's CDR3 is CASSDLGVNPFF. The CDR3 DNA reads TGTGCCAGCAGTGACTTAGGGGTGAATCCGTTCTTC.

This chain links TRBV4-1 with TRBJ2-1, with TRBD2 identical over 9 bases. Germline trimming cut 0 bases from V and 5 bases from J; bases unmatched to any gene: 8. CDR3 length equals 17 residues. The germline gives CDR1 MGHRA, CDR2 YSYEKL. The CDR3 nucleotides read TGCGCCAGCAGCCAAGATGGACTAGCGCCATTAGACAATGAGCAGTTCTTC. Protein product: CASSQDGLAPLDNEQFF.

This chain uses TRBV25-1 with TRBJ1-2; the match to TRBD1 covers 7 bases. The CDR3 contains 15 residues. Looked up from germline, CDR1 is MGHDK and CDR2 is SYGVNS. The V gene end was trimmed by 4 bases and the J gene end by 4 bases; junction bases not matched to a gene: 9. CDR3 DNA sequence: TGTGCCAGCAGTGGGGACAGATCGCTGAGCTATGGCTACACCTTC. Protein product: CASSGDRSLSYGYTF.

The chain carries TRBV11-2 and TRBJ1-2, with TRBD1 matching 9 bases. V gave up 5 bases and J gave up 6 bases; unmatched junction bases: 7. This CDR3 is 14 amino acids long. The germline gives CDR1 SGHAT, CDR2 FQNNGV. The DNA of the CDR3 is TGTGCCAGCAGCCACCGGGACAGGGCAAATGGCTACACCTTC. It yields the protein CASSHRDRANGYTF.